The rows below give T cell receptor beta chains drawn from one sample of a study of blood T cell repertoires in COVID-19. Sequenced by immunoSEQ multiplex PCR; TCRdb stores in-frame clones only, minus some. The sample includes some 300,000 clones, about 91% of them seen just once. The sample consisted of peripheral blood. The receptors here all came from a woman in her twenties or thirties who had recovered from COVID-19. Each CDR3 is given with its conserved first and last residue. Each record gives: CDR3 length, D gene, J gene, clone size, V gene, CDR3 protein, CDR3 DNA. A D gene is named only where the DNA matches it firmly. Where a row states a size, it is once, few, many or the class of an expanded clone; other rows omit it.

length: 19; D: TRBD1; J: TRBJ2-5; size: -; V: TRBV5-1; CDR3: CASSSVPGQGTPGRETQYF; DNA: TGCGCCAGCAGCTCGGTTCCGGGACAGGGCACCCCTGGAAGGGAGACCCAGTACTTC
length: 17; D: -; J: TRBJ2-7; size: few; V: TRBV21-1; CDR3: CASSKGLAGALVYEQYF; DNA: TGTGCCAGCAGCAAAGGACTAGCGGGGGCCTTAGTCTACGAGCAGTACTTC
length: 14; D: -; J: TRBJ2-1; size: -; V: TRBV19; CDR3: CASSTDRLYNEQFF; DNA: TGTGCCAGTAGTACCGACAGGTTATACAATGAGCAGTTCTTC
length: 14; D: -; J: TRBJ2-7; size: -; V: TRBV11-3; CDR3: CASSPRGLTYEQYF; DNA: TGTGCCAGCAGCCCGCGGGGGCTGACCTACGAGCAGTACTTC
length: 13; D: -; J: TRBJ2-3; size: -; V: TRBV29-1; CDR3: CSVEEPATDTQYF; DNA: TGCAGCGTTGAAGAACCCGCGACAGATACGCAGTATTTT
length: 21; D: -; J: TRBJ1-6; size: -; V: TRBV5-1; CDR3: CASSLPSTRDNVGLGNSPLHF; DNA: TGCGCCAGCAGCTTGCCATCAACCCGGGACAACGTGGGGCTGGGTAATTCACCCCTCCACTTT
length: 14; D: -; J: TRBJ1-2; size: -; V: TRBV10-1; CDR3: CASNREKGIYGYTF; DNA: TGCGCCAGCAACCGGGAGAAGGGTATCTATGGCTACACCTTC
length: 14; D: -; J: TRBJ2-7; size: -; V: TRBV13; CDR3: CASSLWDTYYEQYF; DNA: TGTGCCAGCAGCTTATGGGACACCTACTACGAGCAGTACTTC
length: 13; D: -; J: TRBJ1-2; size: -; V: TRBV7-2; CDR3: CASSPLQDYGYTF; DNA: TGTGCCAGCAGCCCACTTCAAGACTATGGCTACACCTTC
length: 15; D: -; J: TRBJ1-4; size: -; V: TRBV29-1; CDR3: CSASTGQLKSEKLFF; DNA: TGCAGCGCGTCCACTGGACAGCTTAAAAGTGAAAAACTGTTTTTT
length: 13; D: -; J: TRBJ2-1; size: -; V: TRBV6-2/TRBV6-3; CDR3: CASSRSVSNEQFF; DNA: TGTGCCAGCAGCAGATCGGTCTCGAATGAGCAGTTCTTC
length: 14; D: TRBD1; J: TRBJ1-2; size: many; V: TRBV5-5; CDR3: CASSLLDRAAGYTF; DNA: TGTGCCAGCAGCTTGTTGGACAGGGCCGCTGGCTACACCTTC
length: 14; D: -; J: TRBJ1-1; size: -; V: TRBV7-2; CDR3: CASSSRGLISEAFF; DNA: TGTGCCAGCAGCTCTAGGGGACTGATATCCGAAGCTTTCTTT
length: 15; D: -; J: TRBJ1-5; size: -; V: TRBV11-3; CDR3: CASSPGQYSNQPQHF; DNA: TGTGCCAGCAGCCCAGGACAGTATAGCAATCAGCCCCAGCATTTT
length: 14; D: -; J: TRBJ2-7; size: once; V: TRBV28; CDR3: CASRSILSSYEQYF; DNA: TGTGCCAGCAGGTCAATCCTGAGCTCCTACGAGCAGTACTTC
length: 13; D: -; J: TRBJ1-5; size: few; V: TRBV2; CDR3: CASSRQENQPQHF; DNA: TGTGCCAGCAGTCGACAGGAGAATCAGCCCCAGCATTTT
length: 15; D: TRBD1; J: TRBJ1-2; size: -; V: TRBV9; CDR3: CASSGSRDRGKGYTF; DNA: TGTGCCAGCAGCGGGTCCCGGGACAGGGGCAAAGGCTACACCTTC
length: 15; D: -; J: TRBJ2-5; size: -; V: TRBV5-1; CDR3: CASSSLSEDQETQYF; DNA: TGCGCCAGCAGCTCCCTCTCGGAGGATCAAGAGACCCAGTACTTC
length: 15; D: -; J: TRBJ2-5; size: -; V: TRBV4-1; CDR3: CASSQDGTKGETQYF; DNA: TGCGCCAGCAGCCAAGACGGGACAAAGGGGGAGACCCAGTACTTC
length: 18; D: -; J: TRBJ1-6; size: -; V: TRBV5-4; CDR3: CASSLGEKSYHSGSPLHF; DNA: TGTGCCAGCAGCTTAGGGGAAAAGAGCTACCACTCCGGTTCACCCCTCCACTTT
length: 15; D: TRBD1; J: TRBJ1-6; size: -; V: TRBV18; CDR3: CASSPAGQGTSPLHF; DNA: TGTGCCAGCTCACCGGCCGGACAGGGGACTTCACCCCTCCACTTT
length: 16; D: -; J: TRBJ2-1; size: -; V: TRBV19; CDR3: CASSPRLLASDNEQFF; DNA: TGTGCCAGTAGTCCCCGTTTGCTAGCGTCTGACAATGAGCAGTTCTTC
length: 14; D: -; J: TRBJ1-2; size: -; V: TRBV3-1/TRBV3-2; CDR3: CASSNSAGGYGYTF; DNA: TGTGCCAGCAGCAACTCAGCGGGGGGCTATGGCTACACCTTC
length: 13; D: -; J: TRBJ2-2; size: -; V: TRBV29-1; CDR3: CSVDWQNTGELFF; DNA: TGCAGCGTTGATTGGCAGAACACCGGGGAGCTGTTTTTT
length: 14; D: TRBD2; J: TRBJ2-5; size: -; V: TRBV7-3; CDR3: CASSFLAGRETQYF; DNA: TGTGCCAGCAGCTTTCTAGCGGGGCGAGAGACCCAGTACTTC
length: 15; D: TRBD2; J: TRBJ2-7; size: -; V: TRBV18; CDR3: CASSPMGLGVSEQYF; DNA: TGTGCCAGCTCACCAATGGGACTAGGGGTTTCCGAGCAGTACTTC
length: 11; D: -; J: TRBJ1-5; size: -; V: TRBV6-5; CDR3: CASGLNQPQHF; DNA: TGTGCCAGCGGACTAAATCAGCCCCAGCATTTT